This entry is about one T cell receptor beta chain. This specimen comes from a study of blood T cell repertoires in COVID-19. For the study at large: Acute and convalescent COVID-19 samples came from the United States, Italy and Spain. Sources were T cells, B-cell-depleted T cells, or PBMCs; the material itself was cDNA or gDNA.

CDR1 is SGDLS, CDR2 YYNGEE, per germline. This CDR3 contains 16 residues. Trimming removed 4 bases from V and 0 bases from J; junction bases left unmatched: 9. Original processing methods: Amplification of reference gene primers was used by the study to estimate nucleated cell counts. Libraries were prepared by immunoSEQ multiplex PCR; TCRdb keeps only in-frame clonotypes and omits some of them. The V and J calls and clone size are taken from that table; D and trimming were inferred from the DNA. The sample comprises roughly 250,000 clones, 85% to 90% of which are singletons, and 3.7% rests with the top ten.

This rearrangement joins TRBV9 to TRBJ2-5, with TRBD2 matching 7 bases. The clonotype originates from a woman in her forties with acute or convalescent COVID-19. The sequenced sample was peripheral blood. The CDR3 reads CASSTSGTAYQETQYF. DNA of the CDR3: TGTGCCAGCAGCACCAGCGGGACGGCGTACCAAGAGACCCAGTACTTC.